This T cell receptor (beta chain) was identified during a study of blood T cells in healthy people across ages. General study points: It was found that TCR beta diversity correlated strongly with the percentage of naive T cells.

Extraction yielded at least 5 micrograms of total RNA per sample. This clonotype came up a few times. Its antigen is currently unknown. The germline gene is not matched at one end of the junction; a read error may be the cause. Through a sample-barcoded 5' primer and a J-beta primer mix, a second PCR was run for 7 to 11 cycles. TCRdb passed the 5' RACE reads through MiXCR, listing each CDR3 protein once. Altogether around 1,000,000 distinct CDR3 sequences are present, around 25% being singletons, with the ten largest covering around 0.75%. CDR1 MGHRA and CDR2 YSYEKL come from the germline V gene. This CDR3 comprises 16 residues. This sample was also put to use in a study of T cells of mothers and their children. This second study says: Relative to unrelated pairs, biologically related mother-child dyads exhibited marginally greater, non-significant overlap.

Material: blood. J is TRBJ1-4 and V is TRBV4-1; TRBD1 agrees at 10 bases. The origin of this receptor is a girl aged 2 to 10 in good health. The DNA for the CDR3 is TGCGCCAGTAGCCAAGGGGACAGGGGCCTGGAGGAAAAACTGTTTTTT. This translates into CASSQGDRGLEEKLFF.